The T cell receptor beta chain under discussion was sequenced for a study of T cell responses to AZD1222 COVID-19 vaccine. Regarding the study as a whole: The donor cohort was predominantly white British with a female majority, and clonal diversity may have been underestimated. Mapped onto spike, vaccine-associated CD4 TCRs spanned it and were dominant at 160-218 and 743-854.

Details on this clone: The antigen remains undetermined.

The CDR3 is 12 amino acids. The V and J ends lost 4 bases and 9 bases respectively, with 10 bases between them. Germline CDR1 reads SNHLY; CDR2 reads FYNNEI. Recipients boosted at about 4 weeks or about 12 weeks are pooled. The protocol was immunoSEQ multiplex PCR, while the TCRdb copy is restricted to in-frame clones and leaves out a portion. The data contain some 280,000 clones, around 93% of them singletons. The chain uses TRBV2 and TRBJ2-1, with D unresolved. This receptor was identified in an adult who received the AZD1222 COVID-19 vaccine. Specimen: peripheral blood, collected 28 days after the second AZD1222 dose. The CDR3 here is CASSVTTGEQFF. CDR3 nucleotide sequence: TGTGCCAGCAGTGTTACTACTGGTGAGCAGTTCTTC.